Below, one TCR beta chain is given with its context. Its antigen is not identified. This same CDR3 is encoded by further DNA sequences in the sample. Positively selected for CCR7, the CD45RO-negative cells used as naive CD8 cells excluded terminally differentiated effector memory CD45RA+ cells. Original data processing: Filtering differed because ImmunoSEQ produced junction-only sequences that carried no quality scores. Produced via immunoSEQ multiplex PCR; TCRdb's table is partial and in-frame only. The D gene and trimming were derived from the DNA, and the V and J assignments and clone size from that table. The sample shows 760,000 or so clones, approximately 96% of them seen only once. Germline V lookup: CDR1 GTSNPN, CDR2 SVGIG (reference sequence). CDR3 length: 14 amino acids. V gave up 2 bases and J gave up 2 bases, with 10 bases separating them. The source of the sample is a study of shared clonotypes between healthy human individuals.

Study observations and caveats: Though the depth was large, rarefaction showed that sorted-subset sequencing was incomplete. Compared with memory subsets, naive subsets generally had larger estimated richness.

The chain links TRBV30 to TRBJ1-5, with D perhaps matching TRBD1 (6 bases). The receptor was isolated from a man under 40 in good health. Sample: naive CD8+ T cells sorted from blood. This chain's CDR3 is CAWSPGAGNQPQHF. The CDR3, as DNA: TGTGCCTGGAGTCCGGGGGCTGGCAATCAGCCCCAGCATTTT.